The text below deals with one T cell receptor (beta chain). This specimen belongs to a study of blood T cell repertoires in COVID-19. Study-wide context: Acute and convalescent COVID-19 specimens originated in the United States, Italy and Spain. Sample material is recorded as cDNA or gDNA derived from T cells, B-cell-depleted T cells, or PBMCs.

Under the authors' procedure: For nucleated cells, counts were estimated from reference gene primer amplification. Profiling relied on immunoSEQ multiplex PCR, and the TCRdb table lists in-frame clones only, not all of them. V and J calls and clone size are copied from that table; D and trimming were computed from the DNA. The sample yields 200,000 to 300,000 clones, roughly 86% seen once. This sequence was found in a woman between 25 and 40 years old with acute or convalescent COVID-19. Sequencing was carried out using peripheral blood.

The DNA for the CDR3 is TGTGCCAGCAGTCCCAGCGGGGGGGGAAACACCATATATTTT. Protein product: CASSPSGGGNTIYF. The chain recombines TRBV27 with TRBJ1-3; TRBD1 is a possible D gene (5 bases). The CDR3 is 14 amino acids. V shed 5 bases and J shed 4 bases, with 12 bases lying between them. Germline V CDR1 and CDR2: MNHEY, SMNVEV (reference sequence).